Listed below are T cell receptor beta chains from one sample, sequenced in a study of a mutant IDH1 vaccine in newly diagnosed glioma. Only in-frame clones appear in the TCRdb table, and some are missing; sequencing was by immunoSEQ multiplex PCR. The sample contains some 120,000 clones, about 82% of which appear only once. Their recognized antigens are unknown. Sequencing used PBMCs, obtained from a glioma patient whose treatment included an IDH1 peptide vaccine. The origin of the receptors is a man aged 40-55 years with glioma. The CDR3 runs from the conserved cysteine through the conserved F or W. The D gene is left open where the match is weak. Clone size is not always given. Where it is, it says once, few, many or a class for expanded clones.

j_call: TRBJ2-1
clone_size: once
d_call: -
v_call: TRBV20-1
cdr3_aa: CSARELDEQFF
cdr3_nt: TGCAGTGCTAGGGAGCTAGACGAGCAGTTCTTC

j_call: TRBJ2-6
clone_size: -
d_call: -
v_call: TRBV5-4
cdr3_aa: CASSLELNSGANVLTF
cdr3_nt: TGTGCCAGCAGCCTGGAACTAAACTCTGGGGCCAACGTCCTGACTTTC

j_call: TRBJ2-5
clone_size: -
d_call: -
v_call: TRBV12-5
cdr3_aa: CASGLPSEETQYF
cdr3_nt: TGTGCTAGTGGTTTACCCTCAGAAGAGACCCAGTACTTC

j_call: TRBJ2-1
clone_size: -
d_call: TRBD2
v_call: TRBV4-3
cdr3_aa: CASSQDRLAGDNEQFF
cdr3_nt: TGCGCCAGCAGCCAAGATAGGCTAGCGGGAGACAATGAGCAGTTCTTC

j_call: TRBJ2-1
clone_size: -
d_call: TRBD2
v_call: TRBV9
cdr3_aa: CASSVRTSGYNEQFF
cdr3_nt: TGTGCCAGCAGCGTTAGGACTAGCGGTTACAATGAGCAGTTCTTC

j_call: TRBJ2-2
clone_size: -
d_call: -
v_call: TRBV7-9
cdr3_aa: CASSSTATQNTGELFF
cdr3_nt: TGTGCCAGCAGCTCGACAGCTACCCAGAACACCGGGGAGCTGTTTTTT

j_call: TRBJ2-1
clone_size: -
d_call: TRBD1
v_call: TRBV7-2
cdr3_aa: CASSVTGDRGYNEQFF
cdr3_nt: TGTGCCAGCAGCGTTACAGGGGACAGGGGATACAATGAGCAGTTCTTC

j_call: TRBJ2-7
clone_size: -
d_call: TRBD1
v_call: TRBV18
cdr3_aa: CASSLRDRDEQYF
cdr3_nt: TGTGCCAGCTCACTAAGGGACAGGGACGAGCAGTACTTC

j_call: TRBJ1-2
clone_size: -
d_call: TRBD1
v_call: TRBV19
cdr3_aa: CASSPWTGKGYTF
cdr3_nt: TGTGCCAGTAGTCCCTGGACAGGGAAAGGCTACACCTTC

j_call: TRBJ2-1
clone_size: -
d_call: -
v_call: TRBV11-2
cdr3_aa: CASSHYSTLYNEQFF
cdr3_nt: TGTGCCAGCAGCCATTACTCAACGTTATACAATGAGCAGTTCTTC

j_call: TRBJ1-3
clone_size: few
d_call: -
v_call: TRBV6-1
cdr3_aa: CASSESGFFRNTIYF
cdr3_nt: TGTGCCAGCAGTGAAAGCGGGTTCTTTAGAAACACCATATATTTT

j_call: TRBJ1-1
clone_size: few
d_call: -
v_call: TRBV5-1
cdr3_aa: CASSWGQTEAFF
cdr3_nt: TGCGCCAGCAGCTGGGGACAAACAGAAGCTTTCTTT

j_call: TRBJ2-7
clone_size: -
d_call: -
v_call: TRBV4-2
cdr3_aa: CASSQRSYEQYF
cdr3_nt: TGTGCCAGCAGCCAACGGTCCTACGAGCAGTACTTC

j_call: TRBJ1-4
clone_size: -
d_call: -
v_call: TRBV7-9
cdr3_aa: CASSLALQGLEKLFF
cdr3_nt: TGTGCCAGCAGCTTAGCGCTACAGGGTCTTGAAAAACTGTTTTTT

j_call: TRBJ1-2
clone_size: -
d_call: -
v_call: TRBV5-6
cdr3_aa: CASSLGRTYGYTF
cdr3_nt: TGTGCCAGCAGCTTGGGCCGGACCTATGGCTACACCTTC

j_call: TRBJ1-2
clone_size: once
d_call: -
v_call: TRBV23-1
cdr3_aa: CASRLRRSYGYTF
cdr3_nt: TGCGCCAGCAGACTCAGGAGGAGCTATGGCTACACCTTC

j_call: TRBJ2-7
clone_size: -
d_call: -
v_call: TRBV27
cdr3_aa: CASSLGRTSYEQYF
cdr3_nt: TGTGCCAGCAGTCTGGGACGGACCTCCTACGAGCAGTACTTC

j_call: TRBJ1-3
clone_size: -
d_call: -
v_call: TRBV7-6
cdr3_aa: CASSLGLNSGNTIYF
cdr3_nt: TGTGCCAGCAGCTTAGGGCTGAACTCTGGAAACACCATATATTTT

j_call: TRBJ1-6
clone_size: -
d_call: TRBD1
v_call: TRBV27
cdr3_aa: CASSWDSYNSPLHF
cdr3_nt: TGTGCCAGCAGTTGGGACAGTTATAATTCACCCCTCCACTTT

j_call: TRBJ2-1
clone_size: -
d_call: TRBD2
v_call: TRBV7-9
cdr3_aa: CASSLEGGGVYEQFF
cdr3_nt: TGTGCCAGCAGCTTAGAAGGCGGGGGGGTATACGAGCAGTTCTTC

j_call: TRBJ2-5
clone_size: -
d_call: -
v_call: TRBV9
cdr3_aa: CASSSRGETQYF
cdr3_nt: TGTGCCAGCAGCAGTCGGGGGGAGACCCAGTACTTC

j_call: TRBJ1-1
clone_size: -
d_call: -
v_call: TRBV19
cdr3_aa: CASSSPLKDTEAFF
cdr3_nt: TGTGCCAGTAGTTCTCCGTTAAAGGACACTGAAGCTTTCTTT

j_call: TRBJ2-2
clone_size: few
d_call: -
v_call: TRBV5-6
cdr3_aa: CASSPQGWNTGELFF
cdr3_nt: TGTGCCAGCAGCCCCCAGGGGTGGAACACCGGGGAGCTGTTTTTT

j_call: TRBJ2-5
clone_size: -
d_call: -
v_call: TRBV18
cdr3_aa: CASSQGGVETQYF
cdr3_nt: TGTGCCAGCTCCCAAGGAGGTGTGGAGACCCAGTACTTC

j_call: TRBJ2-1
clone_size: -
d_call: -
v_call: TRBV2
cdr3_aa: CASTAASLQGDEQFF
cdr3_nt: TGTGCCAGCACCGCCGCTAGCCTCCAGGGTGATGAGCAGTTCTTC

j_call: TRBJ2-7
clone_size: -
d_call: -
v_call: TRBV10-3
cdr3_aa: CAISESGEVSYEQYF
cdr3_nt: TGTGCCATCAGTGAGTCGGGGGAGGTGTCCTACGAGCAGTACTTC

j_call: TRBJ2-2
clone_size: -
d_call: -
v_call: TRBV7-2
cdr3_aa: CASSLGLAGELFF
cdr3_nt: TGTGCCAGCAGCTTAGGACTAGCCGGGGAGCTGTTTTTT